A single sample gave rise to the 2 T cell receptor beta chains below, sequenced in a study of blood T cells in healthy people across ages. A second PCR of roughly 7 to 11 cycles used a sample-barcoded 5' primer and a J-beta primer mix. One entry per CDR3 protein results from TCRdb running MiXCR on the 5' RACE reads. The table has approximately 790,000 distinct CDR3 sequences, less than 80% seen once. Input material: blood. These receptors came from a man aged 30 to 45 in good health.

The genes are TRBV7-9 and TRBJ2-3, with 9 bases fitting TRBD1. V trimming: 8 bases; J trimming: 7 bases; junction bases outside the gene matches: 10. Germline CDR1 is SEHNR and CDR2 is FQNEAQ (reference sequence). The CDR3 is made up of 14 amino acids. CDR3 amino acids: CASVPPGTGNTQYF. For the CDR3, the DNA is TGTGCCAGCGTCCCGCCAGGGACAGGGAATACGCAGTATTTT.

Details on this clonotype: The conserved closing phenylalanine or tryptophan is absent in this CDR3, likely reflecting a read error. The DNA is omitted, as the CDR3 cannot be located on it reliably, and the CDR3 follows TCRdb's listing. V and J are TRBV5-5 and TRBJ2-5; the table gives TRBD1 as D, unverified against the DNA. CDR1 and CDR2 from the germline V gene are SGHKS and YYEKEE (reference sequence). The CDR3 sequence runs 16 residues, both termini included. CDR3 amino acids: CASSGRDRGLGNEQHI.